This TCR beta chain originates from a study of blood T cell repertoires in COVID-19. In the study overall: The origin of the acute and convalescent COVID-19 samples was the United States, Italy and Spain. The analysed material was cDNA or gDNA that came from T cells, B-cell-depleted T cells, or PBMCs.

CDR1 and CDR2 (germline): LGHNT, FRNRAP. V was clipped by 5 bases and J by 13 bases; unmatched bases: 17. This CDR3 contains 16 residues. Original processing notes: Amplification of reference gene primers was used by the study to estimate nucleated cell counts. The assay was immunoSEQ multiplex PCR, and TCRdb's table has in-frame clones only and misses some. V, J and clone size are taken as reported in that table, and D and trimming were inferred from the DNA itself. The profile shows about 130,000 clones, around 80% of them singletons. This clone was recorded only once. Sequencing input: peripheral blood. The chain couples TRBV12-5 to TRBJ1-6, with 7 bases aligning to TRBD1. The sequence was obtained from a man in his forties or fifties with active or convalescent COVID-19. The CDR3 DNA reads as TGTGCTAGTGGTCTCCCCCGTGAGGGGGCCCAGGTGCCCCTCCACTTT. Its protein is CASGLPREGAQVPLHF.